The 27 T cell receptor beta chains below were found in one sample sequenced in a study of T cell repertoires in cytomegalovirus infection. For these TCRs, the target antigens are not known. In TCRdb, the reads were re-called with MiXCR into one record per CDR3 protein. Of about 830,000 distinct CDR3 sequences listed, about 31% are singletons. The starting material was cultured CD8+ T cells from PBMCs, obtained from culture after CMV antigen stimulation. The receptors were sampled from a human donor in good health (CMV status not recorded). Some clones in this sample may be carry-over from other donors' samples.

This clonotype was counted a few times. This sequence joins TRBV28 and TRBJ1-2; 7 bases align to TRBD1. The trim removed 6 bases at V and 6 bases at J, leaving 10 bases unmatched. CDR1 is MDHEN and CDR2 is SYDVKM in the germline V gene. CDR3 length: 14 residues. For the CDR3, the DNA is TGTGCCAGCAGCCCACCCCCGAGGGGGCATGGCTACACCTTC. It encodes CASSPPPRGHGYTF.

The chain combines TRBV9 with TRBJ2-3; D perhaps matches TRBD2 (6 bases). The V gene lost 0 bases and the J gene lost 4 bases, with 15 bases spanning the gap. The CDR3 consists of 16 residues. CDR1 is SGDLS, CDR2 YYNGEE, per germline. The CDR3 region is CASSVEPTLASDTQYF. As DNA, the CDR3 is TGTGCCAGCAGCGTAGAACCGACCCTAGCGTCAGATACGCAGTATTTT.

This clonotype was found many times. The chain couples TRBV2 to TRBJ2-1; 8 bases line up with TRBD2. The length of the CDR3 is 15 residues. Germline lookup yields CDR1 SNHLY and CDR2 FYNNEI. Trimming cost V 11 bases and J 5 bases; bases outside gene matches: 14. The DNA of the CDR3 is TGTGCCGCTACCCGGCGGGGGGCCCTGGACAATGAGCAGTTCTTC. Encoded protein: CAATRRGALDNEQFF.

This clonotype occurred a few times. The chain links TRBV5-1 to TRBJ1-5; D gene unclear. Trimming pared 0 bases from V and 2 bases from J, leaving 9 bases between. Germline CDR1 SGHRS, CDR2 YFSETQ. The CDR3 totals 15 residues. CDR3 region: CASSLEGRGNQPQHF. In nucleotides, the CDR3 is TGCGCCAGCAGCTTGGAGGGCCGGGGCAATCAGCCCCAGCATTTT.

This clonotype came up a few times. The J gene is TRBJ1-2, the V gene TRBV7-9; TRBD1 agrees at 7 bases. This CDR3 contains 14 residues. V shed 4 bases, J shed 2 bases, and the junction held 4 bases outside the gene matches. Germline V gives CDR1 SEHNR, CDR2 FQNEAQ (reference sequence). CDR3 DNA sequence: TGTGCCAGCAGCTCAGGGGGAACGAACTATGGCTACACCTTC. Encoded protein: CASSSGGTNYGYTF.

Only a few counts were recorded for this clonotype. V and J are TRBV6-2 or TRBV6-3 and TRBJ1-5, with 7 bases aligning to TRBD1. The germline gives CDR1 MNHEY, CDR2 SVGEGT. The CDR3 has 14 amino acids. V shed 5 bases and J 3 bases; nucleotides not matched to a gene: 4. The CDR3 coding sequence is TGTGCCAGCAGTCGGGACAGCCTCAATCAGCCCCAGCATTTT. This encodes CASSRDSLNQPQHF.

This clonotype was observed a handful of times. The chain's CDR3 is CASSYSPTGVRYEQYF. In nucleotides, the CDR3 is TGTGCCAGCAGTTACTCGCCGACAGGGGTTCGGTACGAGCAGTACTTC. The chain couples TRBV6-5 to TRBJ2-7; 8 bases are shared with TRBD1. CDR3 length: 16 amino acids. Germline CDR1 and CDR2: MNHEY and SVGAGI. V shed 0 bases, J shed 4 bases, and the junction held 8 bases outside the gene matches.

The CDR3 bases are TGTGCCAGCAGCGTAGCAGGACCGGCTAATGAAAAACTGTTTTTT. Protein sequence: CASSVAGPANEKLFF. The chain joins TRBV9 to TRBJ1-4; D gene uncertain. The ends were cut back, 0 bases at V and 3 bases at J, with 9 bases in the middle. Germline V lookup: CDR1 SGDLS, CDR2 YYNGEE. The CDR3 extends over 15 amino acids. Supplemented by reference TRBV9 and TRBJ1-4, the full variable domain reads DSGVTQTPKHLITATGQRVTLRCSPRSGDLSVYWYQQSLDQGLQFLIQYYNGEERAKGNILERFSAQQFPDLHSELNLSSLELGDSALYFCASSVAGPANEKLFFGSGTQLSVL.

V usage is TRBV5-5 and J usage is TRBJ1-1; possibly TRBD1 for D (5 bases). In germline, CDR1 is SGHKS, CDR2 YYEKEE (reference sequence). The CDR3 is 15 amino acids. V was pared by 4 bases and J by 4 bases, with 17 bases between. CDR3 protein: CASSLLEGAPTEAFF. CDR3 sequence (DNA): TGTGCCAGCAGCCTCCTGGAAGGGGCACCCACTGAAGCTTTCTTT.

The chain is built from TRBV18 and TRBJ1-5; perhaps TRBD1 as D (5 bases). Germline lookup yields CDR1 KGHSH and CDR2 LQKENI. The V end lost 6 bases, the J end lost 6 bases, and 12 bases lay between the germline ends. The CDR3 covers 13 residues. The CDR3 DNA reads TGTGCCAGCTCTTCGGGGGTACGTCAGCCCCAGCATTTT. Translated: CASSSGVRQPQHF.

The rearrangement uses TRBV6-5 and TRBJ2-6, with 9 bases that match TRBD1. CDR1 is MNHEY, CDR2 SVGAGI, per germline. There are 16 residues in the CDR3. The V segment lost 2 bases and the J segment 2 bases; nucleotides outside the gene matches: 1. CDR3 DNA sequence: TGTGCCAGCAGTTACGGGACAGGGACTGGGGCCAACGTCCTGACTTTC. Translating it yields CASSYGTGTGANVLTF.

This clonotype appeared many times. V gene TRBV27 combines with J gene TRBJ2-7, with 8 bases identical to TRBD1. In germline, CDR1 is MNHEY, CDR2 SMNVEV (reference sequence). This CDR3 region has 18 residues. V shed 7 bases and J 7 bases; nucleotides not matched to a gene: 24. The CDR3 sequence is CASNIRCTNSRTGKEQYV. The DNA of the CDR3 is TGTGCCAGCAACATAAGATGTACAAATTCTCGGACAGGGAAGGAGCAGTACGTC.

This clonotype turned up a few times. This sequence joins TRBV7-2 and TRBJ1-5; D uncertain. The CDR3 is 15 amino acids. Trimming stripped 5 bases from V and 1 base from J, with 12 bases between. The germline gives CDR1 SGHTA, CDR2 FQGNSA. The DNA for the CDR3 is TGTGCCAGCAGCCTAGACGGGATGAGCAATCAGCCCCAGCATTTT. It specifies CASSLDGMSNQPQHF.

There are many counts of this clonotype. The chain combines TRBV7-9 with TRBJ2-1; D is ambiguous. Germline V gene lookup returns CDR1 SEHNR and CDR2 FQNEAQ (reference sequence). V gave up 5 bases and J gave up 7 bases, with 9 bases separating them. The CDR3 length is 12 residues. This CDR3 reads CASSPRRNEQFF. The CDR3 DNA sequence: TGTGCCAGCAGCCCTAGGCGAAATGAGCAGTTCTTC.

This chain links TRBV6-2 or TRBV6-3 with TRBJ1-2, with 7 bases lining up with TRBD1. The germline V gene has CDR1 MNHEY and CDR2 SVGEGT. The J segment lost 2 bases and the V segment lost 5 bases, leaving 11 bases of the junction unmatched. The CDR3 spans 16 residues. The DNA for the CDR3 is TGTGCCAGCAGTAACACAGGGGCATCTTACAACTATGGCTACACCTTC. It codes for CASSNTGASYNYGYTF.

This clonotype was observed a handful of times. The chain employs TRBV11-2 and TRBJ2-3; D is perhaps TRBD1 or TRBD2 (5 bases each). Germline CDR1 reads SGHAT; CDR2 reads FQNNGV. This CDR3 region has 17 residues. Trimming removed 3 bases at V and 3 bases at J, with 19 bases between. In DNA form, the CDR3 reads TGTGCCAGCAGCTTTACCTCAGAGGGGTCCCGAACAGATACGCAGTATTTT. As protein: CASSFTSEGSRTDTQYF.

Concerning this clonotype itself: At one end the junction does not follow the germline gene, possibly because of a read error. The J gene is TRBJ1-1, the V gene TRBV24-1; D is undetermined. The CDR3 is made up of 16 amino acids. Germline CDR1 is KGHDR and CDR2 is SFDVKD. This chain's CDR3 is CATSDFGGGSNNEAFF. CDR3 nucleotide sequence: TGTGCCACCAGTGATTTTGGTGGCGGGTCGAACAATGAAGCTTTCTTT.

The sample holds many counts of this clonotype. This chain links TRBV12-3 or TRBV12-4 with TRBJ1-2, with D tentatively TRBD1 (5 bases). V lost 1 base to trimming and J lost 6 bases, with 18 bases between them. The CDR3 spans 16 residues. The CDR3 coding sequence is TGTGCCAGCAGTTTAGTCCCAGGGAGCCCCCACCATGGCTACACCTTC. Translated: CASSLVPGSPHHGYTF.

V is TRBV14 and J is TRBJ1-4; D remains ambiguous. The ends were cut back, 5 bases at V and 8 bases at J, with 15 bases in the middle. The CDR3 loop spans 14 amino acids. CDR1 SGHDN and CDR2 FVKESK come from the germline V gene. Written as DNA, the CDR3 is TGTGCCAGCAGCAAGTCTGACGCCCCCGAAAAACTGTTTTTT. The encoded protein is CASSKSDAPEKLFF.

The V gene is TRBV19, the J gene TRBJ1-1; D ambiguous. The germline V gene encodes CDR1 LNHDA and CDR2 SQIVND (reference sequence). Trimming shortened V by 3 bases and J by 3 bases, and 11 bases separated the two germline ends. The CDR3 extends over 14 amino acids. In DNA form, the CDR3 reads TGTGCCAGTAGTATGGGCAGTAGCCACACTGAAGCTTTCTTT. This translates into CASSMGSSHTEAFF.

This chain connects TRBV19 to TRBJ2-1; 7 nucleotides agree with TRBD1. CDR1 LNHDA and CDR2 SQIVND come from the germline V gene (reference sequence). The J segment lost 1 base and the V segment lost 7 bases, leaving 7 bases of the junction unmatched. The CDR3 contains 15 residues. CDR3 protein: CASTLGQPSYNEQFF. In DNA, the CDR3 is TGTGCCAGTACCCTGGGACAGCCTTCCTACAATGAGCAGTTCTTC.

This clonotype was counted a few times. The chain couples TRBV29-1 to TRBJ1-2; the match to TRBD1 covers 9 bases. The ends lost 4 bases at V and 0 bases at J; junction bases unmatched: 9. This CDR3 region has 16 residues. Per the germline V gene, CDR1 is SQVTM and CDR2 is ANQGSEA. CDR3: CSVGSGTGLANYGYTF. CDR3 DNA: TGCAGCGTTGGGTCTGGGACAGGGTTAGCTAACTATGGCTACACCTTC.

The V call is TRBV6-6, the J call TRBJ2-1; 12 nucleotides line up with TRBD2. Per the germline V gene, CDR1 is MNHNY and CDR2 is SVGAGI (reference sequence). V shed 0 bases and J 4 bases; nucleotides not matched to a gene: 4. The CDR3 length is 17 residues. In DNA form, the CDR3 reads TGTGCCAGCAGTTACTCGATCGGGACTAGCGGGTACAATGAGCAGTTCTTC. It codes for CASSYSIGTSGYNEQFF.

This sequence joins TRBV25-1 and TRBJ2-3; D is tentatively TRBD1 or TRBD2 (5 bases each). The CDR3 totals 13 residues. Germline values: CDR1 MGHDK, CDR2 SYGVNS. Trimming stripped 7 bases from V and 1 base from J, with 9 bases between. The CDR3 sequence: CASTMGGTDTQYF. Here the CDR3 DNA reads TGTGCCAGCACGATGGGGGGCACAGATACGCAGTATTTT. The complete variable domain, with remaining parts taken from reference TRBV25-1 and TRBJ2-3, reads EADIYQTPRYLVIGTGKKITLECSQTMGHDKMYWYQQDPGMELHLIHYSYGVNSTEKGDLSSESTVSRIRTEHFPLTLESARPSHTSQYLCASTMGGTDTQYFGPGTRLTVL.

The rearrangement uses TRBV13 and TRBJ2-3; tentative D call: TRBD2 (6 bases). The CDR3 sequence is 15 residues long. Germline lookup yields CDR1 PRHDT and CDR2 FYEKMQ (reference sequence). Deletions cut 5 bases from V and 3 bases from J, with 15 bases between. Written as DNA, the CDR3 is TGTGCCAGCAGCACCAGACTAGATTGGACAGATACGCAGTATTTT. Residues: CASSTRLDWTDTQYF.

The V call is TRBV27, the J call TRBJ2-2, with 14 bases aligning to TRBD2. Germline CDR1 MNHEY, CDR2 SMNVEV (reference sequence). The ends lost 8 bases at V and 6 bases at J; junction bases unmatched: 5. The length of the CDR3 is 15 residues. The CDR3: CASGTSGGWAGELFF. The CDR3 DNA reads as TGTGCCAGCGGGACTAGCGGGGGTTGGGCCGGGGAGCTGTTTTTT.

As concerns this clonotype: Given a much more abundant clone one base away, this may be a read error. This chain links TRBV7-2 with TRBJ2-3; D gene unclear. V was trimmed by 5 bases and J by 7 bases, leaving 19 bases between them. Germline V lookup: CDR1 SGHTA, CDR2 FQGNSA. This CDR3 has 15 residues. The DNA for the CDR3 is TGTGCCAGCAGCCGAACAGACCTTTCTCAACATACGCAGTATTTT. Its translation is CASSRTDLSQHTQYF.